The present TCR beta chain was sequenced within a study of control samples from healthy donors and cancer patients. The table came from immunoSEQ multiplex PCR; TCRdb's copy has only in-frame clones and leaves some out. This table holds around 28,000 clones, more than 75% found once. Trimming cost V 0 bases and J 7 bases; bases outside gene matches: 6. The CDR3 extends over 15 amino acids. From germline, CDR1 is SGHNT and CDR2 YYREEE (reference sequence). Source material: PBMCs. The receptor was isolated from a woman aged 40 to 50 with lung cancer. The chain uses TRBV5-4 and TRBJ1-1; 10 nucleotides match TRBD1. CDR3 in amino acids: CASSLVRDRGNEAFF. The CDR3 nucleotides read TGTGCCAGCAGCTTGGTCCGGGACAGGGGAAATGAAGCTTTCTTT.